This T cell receptor (beta chain) was captured by sequencing in a study of beta chain features in type 1 diabetes. Overall study findings and caveats: Type 1 diabetes patients showed a moderate but significant shortening of TCRB CDR3s in all four CD4+ subsets. The study left unresolved whether HLA type influences TCRB rearrangement.

Since all of the isolated RNA was reverse transcribed, expressed TCRB transcripts were what got sequenced. Sequencing used immunoSEQ multiplex PCR; TCRdb keeps in-frame clones, though not all of them. The repertoire has hundreds of thousands of clones, more than 12% of them found once; the top ten carry less than 0.04%. With regard to this clone: Its cognate antigen is unknown.

V was trimmed by 1 base and J by 6 bases, leaving 6 bases between them. The germline CDR1 and CDR2 sequences are SGHDN and FVKESK. This CDR3 is 13 amino acids long. The rearrangement uses TRBV14 and TRBJ2-2; D unclear. The TCR comes from a man younger than 35 with type 1 diabetes. Material: naive CD4+ T cells from blood. Here the CDR3 reads CASSQVGSGELFF. Written as DNA, the CDR3 is TGTGCCAGCAGCCAAGTGGGGTCCGGGGAGCTGTTTTTT.